This TCR beta chain came from a study of T cell responses to AZD1222 COVID-19 vaccine. Study-level results: Nearly half of spike-specific TCRs reportedly target variant regions that are unmutated in the B.1.351 and B.1.1.7 variants. Donors skewed white British and female; clonal diversity was possibly underestimated. Repertoires were sampled only after the peak T cell response. Two AZD1222 doses significantly raised spike-specific TCR breadth and depth over controls.

The CDR3 runs to 16 residues. Trimming pared 4 bases from V and 1 base from J, leaving 15 bases between. Germline lookup yields CDR1 KGHSH and CDR2 LQKENI. Clones were read by immunoSEQ multiplex PCR, and TCRdb kept only the in-frame ones, dropping some. The sample has approximately 89,000 clones; 85% to 90% are singletons. In regard to this clone: Its antigen is currently unknown.

The specimen was peripheral blood, collected 28 days after the second AZD1222 dose. The receptor was derived from an adult who received the AZD1222 COVID-19 vaccine. This chain links TRBV18 with TRBJ2-3; tentatively, D is TRBD2 (6 bases). The CDR3 DNA reads as TGTGCCAGCTCACATCCCCTAGGCGGGGGCACAGATACGCAGTATTTT. Its translation: CASSHPLGGGTDTQYF. The entire variable domain, with the rest obtained from reference TRBV18 and TRBJ2-3, is as follows: NAGVMQNPRHLVRRRGQEARLRCSPMKGHSHVYWYRQLPEEGLKFMVYLQKENIIDESGMPKERFSAEFPKEGPSILRIQQVVRGDSAAYFCASSHPLGGGTDTQYFGPGTRLTVL.